The 23 T cell receptor beta chains reported below all come from one sample, sequenced in a study of T cell responses to AZD1222 COVID-19 vaccine. TCRdb's copy holds only in-frame clones and misses some; the assay was immunoSEQ multiplex PCR. The sample has 180,000 or so clones, approximately 94% seen once; the top ten hold about 0.6%. Source: peripheral blood, taken on day 0 of AZD1222 vaccination. Source of these receptors: an adult in good health.

The V and J genes are TRBV9 and TRBJ2-3; D is unclear. Trimming left V 1 base short and J 9 bases short, with 12 bases between. This CDR3 region has 13 residues. Per the germline V gene, CDR1 is SGDLS and CDR2 is YYNGEE. CDR3 amino acids: CASSVSDMSTQYF. CDR3 bases: TGTGCCAGCAGCGTATCAGACATGAGCACGCAGTATTTT.

This clone was observed a single time. This chain connects TRBV27 to TRBJ1-2; D possibly corresponds to TRBD1 (6 bases). CDR3 length: 15 amino acids. Germline CDR1 reads MNHEY; CDR2 reads SMNVEV (reference sequence). Trimming left V 5 bases short and J 4 bases short, with 17 bases between. This CDR3 reads CASSLRAGGGYGYTF. CDR3 coding DNA: TGTGCCAGCAGTCTCCGGGCCGGGGGCGGCTATGGCTACACCTTC.

The chain has TRBV15 and TRBJ2-1, with D uncertain. Germline V gene lookup returns CDR1 LNHNV and CDR2 YYDKDF (reference sequence). The CDR3 loop spans 13 amino acids. The V end lost 0 bases, the J end lost 12 bases, and 12 bases lay between the germline ends. CDR3 in DNA: TGTGCCACCAGCAGAGAGCGCCCTTATGGGCAGTTCTTC. It translates to CATSRERPYGQFF.

The V and J genes are TRBV30 and TRBJ1-1; 7 bases are shared with TRBD1. This CDR3 is built from 14 residues. The germline gives CDR1 GTSNPN, CDR2 SVGIG (reference sequence). V lost 1 base, J lost 7 bases, and 9 bases stayed unmatched. The CDR3 nucleotides read TGTGCCTGGAGTGGGAGGATCAGGGGGGGTGAAGCTTTCTTT. Its translation is CAWSGRIRGGEAFF.

The CDR3 bases are TGTGCCAGCAGCTGGCTAAGGGAAACGAACTATGGCTACACCTTC. This codes for CASSWLRETNYGYTF. The rearrangement uses TRBV7-8 and TRBJ1-2; D uncertain. V was clipped by 4 bases and J by 2 bases, with 14 bases between them. The CDR3 extends over 15 amino acids. The germline gives CDR1 SGHVS, CDR2 FQNEAQ.

This clone was observed once. The chain joins TRBV5-1 to TRBJ1-1, with D tentatively TRBD1 (5 bases). Deletions cut 0 bases from V and 9 bases from J, with 15 bases between. Germline lookup yields CDR1 SGHRS and CDR2 YFSETQ. This CDR3 region has 14 residues. The CDR3: CASSLARREGKAFF. The CDR3 DNA follows: TGCGCCAGCAGCTTGGCCAGAAGGGAGGGGAAAGCTTTCTTT.

As regards this clone: This specimen includes other DNA sequences encoding the same CDR3. The chain combines TRBV9 with TRBJ1-2; unclear D gene. The CDR3 loop spans 11 amino acids. The V end was cut by 1 base, the J end by 2 bases, with 0 bases between. Germline CDR1 SGDLS, CDR2 YYNGEE. In nucleotides, the CDR3 is TGTGCCAGCAGCGTAAACTATGGCTACACCTTC. This sequence encodes CASSVNYGYTF.

V usage is TRBV27 and J usage is TRBJ1-1; possible D gene TRBD1, 5 bases. Germline V gene data show CDR1 as MNHEY and CDR2 as SMNVEV (reference sequence). This CDR3 contains 13 residues. Trimming stripped 4 bases from V and 6 bases from J, with 12 bases between. The CDR3 reads CASSYVSGAEAFF. The DNA of the CDR3 is TGTGCCAGCAGTTACGTATCGGGGGCTGAAGCTTTCTTT.

This clone has just one count. The junction does not match germline at one end; this may be a read error. The V and J genes are TRBV28 and TRBJ2-1; 8 bases fit TRBD2. CDR1 and CDR2 (germline): MDHEN, SYDVKM. The length of the CDR3 is 12 residues. CDR3 sequence reads: CASSSIKREHFF. In nucleotides, the CDR3 is TGTGCCAGCAGCTCCATAAAGCGGGAGCATTTCTTC.

This chain links TRBV14 with TRBJ2-2, with D hard to call. The V gene's germline CDR1 is SGHDN and CDR2 FVKESK. Trimming removed 3 bases from V and 1 base from J, with 18 bases in between. The CDR3 contains 18 residues. The CDR3 DNA is TGTGCCAGCAGCCAGGCCCGACTGCGAACTCGGAACACCGGGGAGCTGTTTTTT. It yields the protein CASSQARLRTRNTGELFF.

This chain links TRBV29-1 with TRBJ2-4; TRBD1 might be the D (5 bases). Trimming left V 6 bases short and J 0 bases short, with 12 bases between. In germline, CDR1 is SQVTM, CDR2 ANQGSEA. The CDR3 runs to 14 residues. CDR3 nucleotides: TGCAGCGTCCTTATGGGGCAAGCCAAAAACATTCAGTACTTC. It codes for CSVLMGQAKNIQYF.

The chain recombines TRBV3-1 (or the pseudogene TRBV3-2) with TRBJ1-5; no definite D call. Trimming removed 1 base from V and 3 bases from J, with 10 bases in between. This CDR3 spans 15 amino acids. Germline values: CDR1 LGHDT, CDR2 YNNKEL (reference sequence). CDR3 DNA sequence: TGTGCCAGCAGCCAAGGACCCGGGCCCAATCAGCCCCAGCATTTT. It codes for CASSQGPGPNQPQHF.

V is TRBV28 and J is TRBJ1-2, with 9 bases lining up with TRBD1. The CDR3 spans 14 residues. Germline CDR1 MDHEN, CDR2 SYDVKM. V shed 5 bases and J 6 bases; nucleotides not matched to a gene: 7. The CDR3 bases are TGTGCCAGCAGTGTCGGACAGGGGACAAATGGCTACACCTTC. It specifies CASSVGQGTNGYTF.

This clone was found once. The chain couples TRBV10-2 to TRBJ2-7, with D perhaps TRBD1 (7 bases). The CDR3 length is 13 residues. CDR1 and CDR2 from the germline V gene are WSHSY and SAAADI. Between the trimmed V and J ends, which lost 6 bases and 5 bases, there was a span of 14 bases. The CDR3 nucleotides read TGCGCCAGCAGCGGCAGGGGGGTCAACGAGCAGTACTTC. Translation gives CASSGRGVNEQYF.

The V call is TRBV2, the J call TRBJ1-5; D not resolved. Per the germline V gene, CDR1 is SNHLY and CDR2 is FYNNEI. The V end lost 8 bases, the J end lost 3 bases, and 11 bases lay between the germline ends. This CDR3 comprises 13 residues. CDR3 residues: CASVVAPNQPQHF. The CDR3 nucleotides are TGTGCCAGCGTTGTGGCCCCCAATCAGCCCCAGCATTTT.

This clone was recorded only once. Other DNA variants within this sample encode the same CDR3. The chain carries TRBV12-3 or TRBV12-4 and TRBJ1-1; perhaps TRBD1 as D (6 bases). V was shortened by 6 bases and J by 11 bases, with 13 bases between the two germline ends. The length of the CDR3 is 11 residues. DNA of the CDR3: TGTGCCAGCAGCCTCGTGGGGGCGGCTTTCTTT. Protein: CASSLVGAAFF.

The CDR3 nucleotides are TGTGCCAGCAGCTTATACAGCTATGGCTACACCTTC. Its protein product is CASSLYSYGYTF. This chain joins TRBV7-9 and TRBJ1-2; D not certain. Germline assignment: CDR1 SEHNR and CDR2 FQNEAQ (reference sequence). V lost 2 bases to trimming and J lost 4 bases, with 5 bases between them. The CDR3 totals 12 residues.

The rearrangement links TRBV28 to TRBJ1-5, with D perhaps matching TRBD1 (6 bases). Trimming pared 5 bases from V and 4 bases from J, leaving 15 bases between. There are 15 residues in the CDR3. CDR1 is MDHEN and CDR2 is SYDVKM in the germline V gene. CDR3 DNA: TGTGCCAGCAGTATTATCAGGGGCGGGAATCAGCCCCAGCATTTT. It codes for CASSIIRGGNQPQHF.

In this sample, this clone turned up once. V is TRBV5-4 and J is TRBJ2-7; 12 bases match TRBD2. V trimming: 0 bases; J trimming: 5 bases; junction bases outside the gene matches: 3. Germline V gene lookup returns CDR1 SGHNT and CDR2 YYREEE (reference sequence). There are 15 residues in the CDR3. This CDR3 is CASSLGLAGVDEQYF. The CDR3 DNA reads TGTGCCAGCAGCTTGGGACTAGCGGGAGTTGACGAGCAGTACTTC.

The V gene is TRBV4-2, the J gene TRBJ2-1; 13 nucleotides align to TRBD2. V lost 7 bases to trimming and J lost 10 bases; unmatched junction nucleotides: 10. Germline V gene sequence: CDR1 LGHNA, CDR2 YNFKEQ. This CDR3 region has 15 residues. CDR3 region: CASTLGLAGVGEQFF. CDR3 in DNA: TGTGCCAGCACCCTAGGACTAGCGGGAGTAGGCGAGCAGTTCTTC.

The chain is built from TRBV7-3 and TRBJ2-1; 7 nucleotides align to TRBD2. Germline-derived CDR1 and CDR2 are SGHTA and FQGTGA. The J segment lost 7 bases and the V segment lost 3 bases, leaving 9 bases of the junction unmatched. The CDR3 extends over 15 amino acids. The CDR3 nucleotides are TGTGCCAGCAGCTTTGGTAGCGGGTTAGGAAATGAGCAGTTCTTC. This translates into CASSFGSGLGNEQFF.

The V call is TRBV3-1 (or the pseudogene TRBV3-2), the J call TRBJ1-1; TRBD1 is a possible D gene (5 bases). V was cut by 4 bases and J by 5 bases, with 11 bases left in between. Germline V CDR1 and CDR2: LGHDT, YNNKEL (reference sequence). The CDR3 totals 13 residues. Here the CDR3 DNA reads TGTGCCAGCAGCCCAGGGAGAGGGACTGAAGCTTTCTTT. It yields the protein CASSPGRGTEAFF.

Only one count was recorded for this clone. V usage is TRBV7-9 and J usage is TRBJ1-3; 8 nucleotides align to TRBD1. This CDR3 spans 15 amino acids. Unmatched junction bases numbered 1, after V lost 0 bases and J lost 3 bases. Germline V lookup: CDR1 SEHNR, CDR2 FQNEAQ (reference sequence). In DNA, the CDR3 is TGTGCCAGCAGCTTAGCCGGGACAGGTGGAAACACCATATATTTT. Encoded protein: CASSLAGTGGNTIYF.